The 7 T cell receptor beta chains in this list originate from one sample, sequenced in a study of tumor and adjacent non-tumor tissue in lung cancer. This sample's RNA came from whole unsorted tissue. This non-tumor lung sample came from over 3 cm beyond the tumor edge. Three rounds of nested PCR, following a modified ARM-PCR protocol, produced the TCRbeta library. MiXCR, run by TCRdb on the multiplex PCR reads, gives a single entry per CDR3 protein. The repertoire holds around 40,000 distinct CDR3 sequences, with roughly 60% as singletons. Sequenced: distant non-tumor lung tissue. The receptors here all came from a man aged 50-60 years with non-small cell lung cancer.

Many counts were recorded for this clonotype. The chain couples TRBV12-3 or TRBV12-4 to TRBJ2-1; tentatively, D is TRBD2 (6 bases). CDR3 length: 13 residues. V was cut by 8 bases and J by 6 bases, with 14 bases left in between. The CDR3 here is CASGSGGSNEQFF. Written as DNA, the CDR3 is TGTGCCAGCGGGAGTGGGGGGAGCAATGAGCAGTTCTTC.

Notes on this clonotype: A much larger clone is a single base away; this may be a read error. This CDR3 is missing its conserved last phenylalanine or tryptophan, likely due to a read error. This rearrangement joins TRBV7-9 to TRBJ2-5; D ambiguous. Germline CDR1 SEHNR, CDR2 FQNEAQ (reference sequence). Between the trimmed V and J ends, which lost 0 bases and 2 bases, there was a span of 7 bases. This CDR3 spans 14 amino acids. In DNA, the CDR3 is TGTGCCAGCAGCTTAGCGGTACAGCAAGAGACCCAGTACTTA. Residues: CASSLAVQQETQYL.

This clonotype showed up just once. The rearrangement links TRBV30 to TRBJ1-1, with TRBD1 as a possible D gene (6 bases). Germline-derived CDR1 and CDR2 are GTSNPN and SVGIG (reference sequence). This CDR3 contains 12 residues. The chain's CDR3 is CTTWDKGTEAFF. The CDR3, as DNA: TGTACTACCTGGGACAAGGGCACTGAAGCTTTCTTT.

To note about this clonotype: A much larger clone sits a single nucleotide away, making a read error possible. This chain connects TRBV6-5 to TRBJ2-2; TRBD2 is a possible D gene (5 bases). This CDR3 has 15 residues. Germline values: CDR1 MNHEY, CDR2 SVGAGI. V was clipped by 6 bases and J by 3 bases, with 14 bases between them. The CDR3 nucleotides read TGTGCCAGCAGCAGAGCGGAAGTAGACACCGGGGAGCTGTTTTTT. Protein: CASSRAEVDTGELFF.

In regard to this clonotype: The junction departs from germline at one end; a sequencing error may be responsible. This chain joins TRBV7-9 and TRBJ2-1, with 7 bases aligning to TRBD2. This CDR3 is 15 amino acids long. Germline V gene sequence: CDR1 SEHNR, CDR2 FQNEAQ (reference sequence). This CDR3 reads CTSSNGWEGYNEQFF. The CDR3, as DNA: TGTACCAGCAGCAATGGGTGGGAGGGTTACAATGAGCAGTTCTTC.

Of note for this clonotype: One end of the junction is discordant with germline, which a read error may explain. The chain is built from TRBV12-3 or TRBV12-4 and TRBJ2-1, with a tentative D call TRBD2 (5 bases). The CDR3 loop spans 14 amino acids. The CDR3 coding sequence is TGTACCAGCCTGTCGGGGAACTCCTACGATGAGCAGTTCTTC. Translated, it gives CTSLSGNSYDEQFF.

At least ten counts were recorded for this clonotype. This sequence joins TRBV20-1 and TRBJ1-1; no firm D call. V was pared by 1 base and J by 2 bases, with 11 bases between. Germline V CDR1 and CDR2: DFQATT, SNEGSKA (reference sequence). This CDR3 is 14 amino acids long. The CDR3 DNA reads TGCAGTGCTAGAGTTTGGGATTCCAACACTGAAGCTTTCTTT. It codes for CSARVWDSNTEAFF.